Below, 24 T cell receptor beta chains from the same sample are listed, as sequenced in a study of blood T cell repertoires in COVID-19. Measured with immunoSEQ multiplex PCR; TCRdb has only the in-frame clones, and not every one. The sample yields roughly 240,000 clones, roughly 86% seen once. Sequencing input: peripheral blood. Source of these receptors: a man between 18 and 29 years old with active or convalescent COVID-19.

The J gene is TRBJ2-1, the V gene TRBV5-8; 14 bases line up with TRBD2. V trimming: 2 bases; J trimming: 7 bases; junction bases outside the gene matches: 2. CDR3 size: 15 residues. Germline V CDR1 and CDR2: SGHTS, YDEGEE. CDR3 DNA: TGTGCCAGCAGCTTCGGGACTAGCGGGAGTAATGAGCAGTTCTTC. Translating it yields CASSFGTSGSNEQFF.

CDR3 residues: CAISYLGEGTGELFF. The DNA of the CDR3 is TGTGCCATCAGCTATCTGGGGGAGGGCACCGGGGAGCTGTTTTTT. The chain is built from TRBV10-3 and TRBJ2-2; 7 bases map to TRBD2. The trim removed 6 bases at V and 4 bases at J, leaving 8 bases unmatched. Germline V lookup: CDR1 ENHRY, CDR2 SYGVKD. CDR3 length: 15 residues.

The chain is built from TRBV7-9 and TRBJ1-1; 7 positions match TRBD1. Germline V lookup: CDR1 SEHNR, CDR2 FQNEAQ (reference sequence). Trimming removed 6 bases from V and 3 bases from J; junction bases left unmatched: 7. The CDR3 is made up of 14 amino acids. As DNA, the CDR3 is TGTGCCAGCAGTCATCCAGGGGGGTACACTGAAGCTTTCTTT. Its protein product is CASSHPGGYTEAFF.

This clone was counted a single time. The chain joins TRBV12-3 or TRBV12-4 to TRBJ2-5; D perhaps matches TRBD1 (5 bases). The CDR3 sequence is 13 residues long. Trimming took 1 base from V and 2 from J, leaving 5 bases between them. CDR3 loop: CASSLGTQETQYF. Here the CDR3 DNA reads TGTGCCAGCAGTTTAGGGACACAAGAGACCCAGTACTTC.

This clone was recorded once. The chain combines TRBV5-1 with TRBJ2-5, with 8 bases aligning to TRBD1. Unmatched junction bases numbered 21, after V lost 9 bases and J lost 5 bases. Germline loops: CDR1 SGHRS, CDR2 YFSETQ. This CDR3 is 17 amino acids long. The CDR3 sequence is CATKVKGQAGTLETQYF. DNA for the CDR3: TGCGCCACCAAAGTGAAGGGACAGGCAGGAACCCTGGAGACCCAGTACTTC.

The V and J genes are TRBV29-1 and TRBJ2-3, with 11 positions matching TRBD2. This CDR3 has 15 amino acids. The junction had 9 bases not matched to a gene; V was cut back by 6 bases and J by 4 bases. Germline V lookup: CDR1 SQVTM, CDR2 ANQGSEA. This CDR3 reads CSVGATSGTPDTQYF. The CDR3 DNA reads as TGCAGCGTGGGCGCGACTAGCGGGACCCCAGATACGCAGTATTTT.

The CDR3 sequence: CASSEAVGTGGETQYF. The CDR3 nucleotides read TGTGCCAGCAGTGAAGCGGTCGGGACAGGAGGGGAGACCCAGTACTTC. The V call is TRBV2, the J call TRBJ2-5; 8 nucleotides agree with TRBD1. This CDR3 is 16 amino acids long. J lost 5 bases, V lost 0 bases, and 8 bases had no gene match. CDR1 and CDR2 (germline): SNHLY, FYNNEI.

The J gene is TRBJ2-6, the V gene TRBV18, with a possible D match to TRBD2 (5 bases). This CDR3 is 17 amino acids long. The germline gives CDR1 KGHSH, CDR2 LQKENI. The ends were cut back, 5 bases at V and 3 bases at J, with 17 bases in the middle. The CDR3 protein is CASSYAPLAGGANVLTF. CDR3 DNA sequence: TGTGCCAGCTCATATGCCCCGCTAGCAGGTGGGGCCAACGTCCTGACTTTC.

This clone was found many times. The chain couples TRBV6-5 to TRBJ2-1, with 9 positions matching TRBD2. The CDR3 runs 14 residues. Per germline, CDR1 MNHEY and CDR2 SVGAGI. Trimming took 4 bases from V and 6 from J; bases not matched to a gene: 4. In DNA, the CDR3 is TGTGCCAGCAGTTCATTGACTAGCGGCAATGAGCAGTTCTTC. Translating it yields CASSSLTSGNEQFF.

About this clone itself: This may be a read error, as it is one base from a much larger clone. J is TRBJ2-2 and V is TRBV2; D is ambiguous. Germline CDR1 is SNHLY and CDR2 is FYNNEI. This CDR3 contains 13 residues. Between the trimmed V and J ends, which lost 7 bases and 0 bases, there was a span of 6 bases. The CDR3 nucleotides read TGTGCCAGCACCCCTTCGAACACCGGGGAGCTGTTTTTT. This sequence encodes CASTPSNTGELFF.

The rearrangement uses TRBV5-4 and TRBJ2-5; 9 bases are shared with TRBD2. V lost 2 bases to trimming and J lost 2 bases; unmatched junction nucleotides: 10. The germline gives CDR1 SGHNT, CDR2 YYREEE (reference sequence). This CDR3 has 17 residues. The CDR3 coding sequence is TGTGCCAGCAGCTTTCCTAAAGCGGGAGGACTTCAAGAGACCCAGTACTTC. The encoded protein is CASSFPKAGGLQETQYF.

The genes are TRBV30 and TRBJ2-7; D unresolved. V lost 3 bases, J lost 0 bases, and 9 bases lay in between. This CDR3 contains 13 residues. Germline V gene lookup returns CDR1 GTSNPN and CDR2 SVGIG (reference sequence). CDR3 in amino acids: CAWRQPSSYEQYF. The CDR3 region has the DNA TGTGCCTGGAGGCAACCGAGCTCCTACGAGCAGTACTTC. Variable domain in full (rest from reference TRBV30 and TRBJ2-7): SQTIHQWPATLVQPVGSPLSLECTVEGTSNPNLYWYRQAAGRGLQLLFYSVGIGQISSEVPQNLSASRPQDRQFILSSKKLLLSDSGFYLCAWRQPSSYEQYFGPGTRLTVT.

The sample holds a few counts of this clone. The V gene is TRBV11-3, the J gene TRBJ1-2; D might be TRBD1 (5 bases). Germline V gene sequence: CDR1 SGHNT, CDR2 YENEEA. The V end lost 0 bases, the J end lost 7 bases, and 12 bases lay between the germline ends. The CDR3 contains 14 residues. CDR3 DNA sequence: TGTGCCAGCAGCTTAGAGCGGGGGTGGTCTGGCTACACCTTC. It is translated as CASSLERGWSGYTF. The full variable domain, with the rest looked up from reference TRBV11-3 and TRBJ1-2, is EAGVVQSPRYKIIEKKQPVAFWCNPISGHNTLYWYLQNLGQGPELLIRYENEEAVDDSQLPKDRFSAERLKGVDSTLKIQPAELGDSAVYLCASSLERGWSGYTFGSGTRLTVV.

J is TRBJ2-7 and V is TRBV9; the match to TRBD2 covers 9 bases. Trimming removed 0 bases from V and 7 bases from J; junction bases left unmatched: 8. The germline V gene has CDR1 SGDLS and CDR2 YYNGEE. The CDR3 length is 15 residues. As DNA, the CDR3 is TGTGCCAGCAGCGTAGCGGTAGCGGGAGTGGTGGAGCAGTACTTC. This encodes CASSVAVAGVVEQYF.

The chain recombines TRBV29-1 with TRBJ1-2, with 7 bases fitting TRBD1. The CDR3 loop spans 13 amino acids. With 6 bases clipped from V and 3 bases from J, the junction kept 7 bases outside the gene matches. The germline V gene has CDR1 SQVTM and CDR2 ANQGSEA. The CDR3 region is CSVDIGTDYGYTF. As DNA, the CDR3 is TGCAGCGTGGATATCGGGACAGACTATGGCTACACCTTC.

V is TRBV7-6 and J is TRBJ1-2; TRBD1 matches 10 bases. The ends lost 5 bases at V and 4 bases at J; junction bases unmatched: 7. Per germline, CDR1 SGHVS and CDR2 FNYEAQ. This CDR3 is built from 15 residues. CDR3 sequence (DNA): TGTGCCAGCAGCCCAGGACAGGGGGTCGGCTATGGCTACACCTTC. Its translation: CASSPGQGVGYGYTF.

This clone is a singleton in its sample. This chain uses TRBV24-1 with TRBJ2-4, with D uncertain. The germline V gene has CDR1 KGHDR and CDR2 SFDVKD. V dropped 4 bases and J dropped 8 bases, with 5 bases sitting between them. This CDR3 region has 11 residues. The CDR3 protein is CATSDRDIQYF. The CDR3 DNA reads as TGTGCCACCAGTGACCGGGACATTCAGTACTTC.

The J gene is TRBJ2-5, the V gene TRBV19; 9 bases align to TRBD2. The CDR3 is 14 amino acids. The J segment lost 4 bases and the V segment lost 7 bases, leaving 7 bases of the junction unmatched. Germline V gene lookup returns CDR1 LNHDA and CDR2 SQIVND (reference sequence). DNA for the CDR3: TGTGCCAGTAATGGCGGGAGGGCGGGAGAGACCCAGTACTTC. The encoded protein is CASNGGRAGETQYF.

This clone was picked up a small number of times. The rearrangement uses TRBV27 and TRBJ2-7, with 8 bases fitting TRBD1. CDR1 MNHEY and CDR2 SMNVEV come from the germline V gene (reference sequence). Trimming at V came to 5 bases and at J to 6 bases, leaving 6 bases not matched to a gene. CDR3 length: 13 amino acids. This CDR3 is CASSLGQALEQYF. In nucleotides, the CDR3 is TGTGCCAGCAGTCTGGGACAGGCACTCGAGCAGTACTTC.

The gene calls are TRBV13 and TRBJ1-3; TRBD1 might be the D (5 bases). Trimming pared 1 base from V and 6 bases from J, leaving 10 bases between. There are 14 residues in the CDR3. Germline values: CDR1 PRHDT, CDR2 FYEKMQ (reference sequence). In DNA form, the CDR3 reads TGTGCCAGCAGCTTAGTCGGGGGAGCAAACACCATATATTTT. Amino acids: CASSLVGGANTIYF. The complete variable domain, with remaining parts taken from reference TRBV13 and TRBJ1-3, reads AAGVIQSPRHLIKEKRETATLKCYPIPRHDTVYWYQQGPGQDPQFLISFYEKMQSDKGSIPDRFSAQQFSDYHSELNMSSLELGDSALYFCASSLVGGANTIYFGEGSWLTVV.

The V gene is TRBV3-1 (or the pseudogene TRBV3-2), the J gene TRBJ2-1; a weak D match, TRBD1 (5 bases). The germline V and J ends were trimmed by 0 bases and 0 bases, with 12 bases remaining between them. This CDR3 is 17 amino acids long. The V gene's germline CDR1 is LGHDT and CDR2 YNNKEL (reference sequence). The chain's CDR3 is CASSQDGAPGSYNEQFF. The CDR3, as DNA: TGTGCCAGCAGCCAAGATGGGGCCCCAGGCTCCTACAATGAGCAGTTCTTC.

V usage is TRBV3-1 (or the pseudogene TRBV3-2) and J usage is TRBJ1-1; the D gene is possibly TRBD1 (6 bases). CDR1 LGHDT and CDR2 YNNKEL come from the germline V gene (reference sequence). The CDR3 loop spans 13 amino acids. The ends were cut back, 4 bases at V and 8 bases at J, with 14 bases in the middle. CDR3 loop: CASSRGGAPEAFF. CDR3 sequence (DNA): TGTGCCAGCAGCCGGGGGGGGGCCCCCGAAGCTTTCTTT.

J is TRBJ2-1 and V is TRBV5-1; 10 bases fit TRBD1. Germline CDR1 SGHRS, CDR2 YFSETQ. Trimming took 0 bases from V and 6 from J; bases not matched to a gene: 12. The CDR3 totals 18 residues. CDR3 nucleotide sequence: TGCGCCAGCAGCTTGGCCTTCGGGACAGGGGAAGCAGGCAATGAGCAGTTCTTC. It specifies CASSLAFGTGEAGNEQFF.

V usage is TRBV10-1 and J usage is TRBJ2-7, with D uncertain. V was clipped by 6 bases and J by 3 bases, with 12 bases between them. This CDR3 comprises 13 residues. Germline V gene lookup returns CDR1 WNHNN and CDR2 SYGVQD (reference sequence). The CDR3 region is CASRLTEDYEQYF. CDR3 DNA: TGCGCCAGCAGACTAACCGAGGACTACGAGCAGTACTTC.